Each of the 26 T cell receptor beta chains below was sequenced from the same sample in a study of OX40 agonist ivuxolimab in advanced cancers. Data came from immunoSEQ multiplex PCR; TCRdb stores just in-frame clones and leaves some out. The repertoire holds more than 85,000 clones, with more than 85% as singletons. Here the sequenced sample was CD4+ or CD8+ T cells sorted from blood, taken in a trial of the OX40 agonist ivuxolimab. Every receptor here comes from an adult with an advanced solid tumor such as melanoma, head and neck, liver or kidney cancer.

CDR3 sequence (DNA): TGTGCCATCAGTGGGGGTTTGAACACTGAAGCTTTCTTT. Amino acid sequence: CAISGGLNTEAFF. This chain uses TRBV10-3 with TRBJ1-1; no definite D call. The CDR3 is made up of 13 amino acids. Trimming left V 4 bases short and J 0 bases short, with 6 bases between. Germline CDR1 ENHRY, CDR2 SYGVKD.

The chain uses TRBV15 and TRBJ2-7, with D hard to call. Trimming stripped 0 bases from V and 1 base from J, with 7 bases between. This CDR3 spans 14 amino acids. Germline assignment: CDR1 LNHNV and CDR2 YYDKDF (reference sequence). CDR3 amino acids: CATSRDKGSYEQYF. The DNA for the CDR3 is TGTGCCACCAGCAGAGATAAAGGGTCCTACGAGCAGTACTTC. Drawing the rest from reference TRBV15 and TRBJ2-7, the complete variable domain is DAMVIQNPRYQVTQFGKPVTLSCSQTLNHNVMYWYQQKSSQAPKLLFHYYDKDFNNEADTPDNFQSRRPNTSFCFLDIRSPGLGDTAMYLCATSRDKGSYEQYFGPGTRLTVT.

This clone was observed a single time. The chain couples TRBV7-3 to TRBJ2-3, with unresolved D. Germline CDR1 SGHTA, CDR2 FQGTGA. The ends were cut back, 2 bases at V and 4 bases at J, with 13 bases in the middle. The CDR3 is made up of 15 amino acids. CDR3 nucleotides: TGTGCCAGCAGCTTAGTAGGATTTGGGGCAGATACGCAGTATTTT. Translating it yields CASSLVGFGADTQYF.

The J gene is TRBJ2-1, the V gene TRBV4-3; D is undetermined. This CDR3 contains 13 residues. Germline CDR1 is LGHNA and CDR2 is YSLEER. V was pared by 1 base and J by 5 bases, with 6 bases between. Here the CDR3 reads CASSQGRNNEQFF. CDR3 nucleotide sequence: TGCGCCAGCAGCCAAGGGCGGAACAATGAGCAGTTCTTC.

This clone was seen more than once but under ten times. V gene TRBV19 combines with J gene TRBJ2-1; 7 bases are shared with TRBD2. Germline V gene data show CDR1 as LNHDA and CDR2 as SQIVND (reference sequence). The CDR3 length is 14 residues. Losses at the gene ends were 10 bases for V and 4 bases for J; bases not matched to a gene: 10. CDR3 in DNA: TGTGCCACCCGAAAGCGGGACTGGTACAATGAGCAGTTCTTC. Protein: CATRKRDWYNEQFF.

In this sample, this clone turned up once. CDR3 sequence reads: CASSLTSSRQLNTEAFF. CDR3 in DNA: TGTGCCAGCAGCCTTACATCCTCCAGACAGCTGAACACTGAAGCTTTCTTT. The genes are TRBV21-1 and TRBJ1-1; no DNA check was done on the table's D call, TRBD1. TRBV21-1 is shown as a pseudogene. This CDR3 spans 17 amino acids.

The CDR3 coding sequence is TGTGCCATCAGTGGTCAGGGGCTCGCTGAGAACGTCCTGACTTTC. This codes for CAISGQGLAENVLTF. The chain uses TRBV10-3 and TRBJ2-6, with D possibly TRBD1 on 6 matching bases. Trimming took off 4 bases at V and 10 bases at J, with 17 bases between the two ends. CDR3 size: 15 residues. CDR1 and CDR2 (germline): ENHRY, SYGVKD.

The gene calls are TRBV6-6 and TRBJ2-1; the D is unclear. Germline values: CDR1 MNHNY, CDR2 SVGAGI (reference sequence). CDR3 length: 13 residues. Trimming cost V 0 bases and J 10 bases, with 10 bases left between them. Here the CDR3 DNA reads TGTGCCAGCAGTTACTCAACGGCAGGCGAGCAGTTCTTC. Its protein is CASSYSTAGEQFF.

The chain couples TRBV7-2 to TRBJ1-4; TRBD1 matches at 10 bases. The CDR3 loop spans 15 amino acids. Germline CDR1 and CDR2: SGHTA and FQGNSA. V trimming: 4 bases; J trimming: 8 bases; junction bases outside the gene matches: 7. The CDR3 loop reads CASSSQTGGNEKLFF. DNA for the CDR3: TGTGCCAGCAGCTCCCAGACAGGGGGCAACGAAAAACTGTTTTTT.

V and J are TRBV29-1 and TRBJ2-7; possibly TRBD1 for D (6 bases). CDR1 SQVTM and CDR2 ANQGSEA come from the germline V gene. V gave up 8 bases and J gave up 5 bases, with 22 bases separating them. The CDR3 length is 14 residues. CDR3 bases: TGCAGCACGAGGACGGGAAGTAGGGACAACGAGCAGTACTTC. It translates to CSTRTGSRDNEQYF.

The chain couples TRBV5-1 to TRBJ1-1, with 10 bases fitting TRBD1. CDR1 is SGHRS, CDR2 YFSETQ, per germline. With V trimmed by 4 bases and J by 8 bases, 14 bases remained unmatched. CDR3 length equals 16 residues. The DNA of the CDR3 is TGCGCCAGCAGCACCAGCTATAGACAGGGGGCTACCGAAGCTTTCTTT. Translating gives CASSTSYRQGATEAFF.

The J gene is TRBJ2-1, the V gene TRBV28, with TRBD2 identical over 9 bases. The germline V gene encodes CDR1 MDHEN and CDR2 SYDVKM. The CDR3 covers 15 residues. Losses at the gene ends were 6 bases for V and 7 bases for J; bases not matched to a gene: 10. The CDR3 DNA reads as TGTGCCAGCAGGATACCGGGACTAGCTCGAAATGAGCAGTTCTTC. Amino acid sequence: CASRIPGLARNEQFF.

The chain couples TRBV18 to TRBJ1-1, with D possibly TRBD1 on 5 matching bases. Germline values: CDR1 KGHSH, CDR2 LQKENI. V was shortened by 0 bases and J by 6 bases, with 17 bases between the two germline ends. The CDR3 runs to 16 residues. Here the CDR3 DNA reads TGTGCCAGCTCACCACCGTCAAGGGCCGGGGGGGCTGAAGCTTTCTTT. This codes for CASSPPSRAGGAEAFF.

The chain joins TRBV4-3 to TRBJ1-6, with D possibly being TRBD1 (5 bases). Per germline, CDR1 LGHNA and CDR2 YSLEER. V was trimmed by 4 bases and J by 0 bases, leaving 13 bases between them. There are 17 residues in the CDR3. CDR3 sequence reads: CASSLQGGSSYNSPLHF. CDR3 in DNA: TGCGCCAGCAGCCTTCAGGGAGGGAGCTCCTATAATTCACCCCTCCACTTT.

This clone has a single count. This chain connects TRBV7-2 to TRBJ2-1, with TRBD2 matching 14 bases. Germline V gene sequence: CDR1 SGHTA, CDR2 FQGNSA. J lost 8 bases, V lost 2 bases, and 11 bases had no gene match. This CDR3 spans 18 amino acids. The CDR3 region is CASSLTRQGLAGVHEQFF. CDR3 nucleotides: TGTGCCAGCAGCTTAACAAGACAGGGACTAGCGGGAGTCCATGAGCAGTTCTTC.

This chain joins TRBV7-9 and TRBJ2-1, with TRBD1 identical over 8 bases. This CDR3 is built from 15 residues. The germline V gene has CDR1 SEHNR and CDR2 FQNEAQ (reference sequence). The trim removed 0 bases at V and 8 bases at J, leaving 6 bases unmatched. CDR3 coding DNA: TGTGCCAGCAGCTTAGCAGGACAGGGTATAGATGAGCAGTTCTTC. This sequence encodes CASSLAGQGIDEQFF.

V and J are TRBV6-5 and TRBJ1-1, with a weak D call TRBD1 (6 bases). Trimming shortened V by 5 bases and J by 0 bases, and 10 bases separated the two germline ends. The CDR3 is 14 amino acids. The germline V gene has CDR1 MNHEY and CDR2 SVGAGI. The CDR3 spells CASSQGQMNTEAFF. The CDR3 coding sequence is TGTGCCAGCAGTCAAGGACAGATGAACACTGAAGCTTTCTTT.

The V and J genes are TRBV2 and TRBJ1-5, with D possibly TRBD1 on 5 matching bases. Germline CDR1 SNHLY, CDR2 FYNNEI. The CDR3 extends over 14 amino acids. Trimming shortened V by 6 bases and J by 4 bases, and 13 bases separated the two germline ends. The DNA of the CDR3 is TGTGCCAGCAGCATAGAGACAGTAAATCAGCCCCAGCATTTT. Its translation: CASSIETVNQPQHF. Complete variable domain (other parts from reference TRBV2 and TRBJ1-5): EPEVTQTPSHQVTQMGQEVILRCVPISNHLYFYWYRQILGQKVEFLVSFYNNEISEKSEIFDDQFSVERPDGSNFTLKIRSTKLEDSAMYFCASSIETVNQPQHFGDGTRLSIL.

The chain uses TRBV18 and TRBJ2-1; D ambiguous. The CDR3 has 16 amino acids. V was cut by 0 bases and J by 3 bases, with 12 bases left in between. Germline assignment: CDR1 KGHSH and CDR2 LQKENI. CDR3: CASSPPGRVNYNEQFF. The CDR3 DNA reads TGTGCCAGCTCACCACCGGGTAGGGTTAACTACAATGAGCAGTTCTTC. Looking up the rest from reference TRBV18 and TRBJ2-1 gives the full variable domain: NAGVMQNPRHLVRRRGQEARLRCSPMKGHSHVYWYRQLPEEGLKFMVYLQKENIIDESGMPKERFSAEFPKEGPSILRIQQVVRGDSAAYFCASSPPGRVNYNEQFFGPGTRLTVL.

The gene calls are TRBV7-2 and TRBJ2-1; perhaps D is TRBD1 or TRBD2 (5 bases each). Germline CDR1 reads SGHTA; CDR2 reads FQGNSA. V lost 5 bases, J lost 5 bases, and 19 bases lay in between. This CDR3 comprises 16 residues. CDR3 region: CASSQGAHGGNNEQFF. Here the CDR3 DNA reads TGTGCCAGCAGCCAAGGGGCCCATGGGGGTAACAATGAGCAGTTCTTC. Complete variable domain (other parts from reference TRBV7-2 and TRBJ2-1): GAGVSQSPSNKVTEKGKDVELRCDPISGHTALYWYRQSLGQGLEFLIYFQGNSAPDKSGLPSDRFSAERTGGSVSTLTIQRTQQEDSAVYLCASSQGAHGGNNEQFFGPGTRLTVL.

This chain joins TRBV2 and TRBJ2-2; no clear D gene. The CDR3 length is 15 residues. V was trimmed by 4 bases and J by 2 bases, leaving 11 bases between them. Germline V gene data show CDR1 as SNHLY and CDR2 as FYNNEI. The CDR3 coding sequence is TGTGCCAGCAGTGGGGCAGCCAGAAACACCGGGGAGCTGTTTTTT. As protein: CASSGAARNTGELFF.

V gene TRBV29-1 combines with J gene TRBJ2-2; TRBD2 aligns across 7 bases. With V trimmed by 5 bases and J by 2 bases, 5 bases remained unmatched. Germline V gives CDR1 SQVTM, CDR2 ANQGSEA. This CDR3 has 14 residues. The chain's CDR3 is CSVRASGNTGELFF. In DNA form, the CDR3 reads TGCAGCGTTCGGGCTAGCGGAAACACCGGGGAGCTGTTTTTT.

In DNA form, the CDR3 reads TGTGCCACCGGGCAGCGGGAGGGCAATGAGCAGTTCTTC. It translates to CATGQREGNEQFF. This chain links TRBV15 with TRBJ2-1; 10 bases fit TRBD2. CDR1 LNHNV and CDR2 YYDKDF come from the germline V gene (reference sequence). CDR3 length equals 13 residues. Trimming removed 8 bases from V and 6 bases from J; junction bases left unmatched: 4.

The chain carries TRBV15 and TRBJ2-7; possible D gene TRBD1, 5 bases. Germline-derived CDR1 and CDR2 are LNHNV and YYDKDF (reference sequence). V lost 0 bases, J lost 2 bases, and 11 bases lay in between. The CDR3 has 15 amino acids. Here the CDR3 reads CATSRERTLAYEQYF. CDR3 nucleotide sequence: TGTGCCACCAGCAGAGAGAGGACACTCGCCTACGAGCAGTACTTC.

The chain employs TRBV6-1 and TRBJ1-5, with TRBD1 identical over 7 bases. With 2 bases clipped from V and 5 bases from J, the junction kept 0 bases outside the gene matches. CDR3 length: 13 amino acids. Germline V gene lookup returns CDR1 MNHNS and CDR2 SASEGT. The CDR3 DNA is TGTGCCAGCAGTGAAACAGGGGATCAGCCCCAGCATTTT. Translated: CASSETGDQPQHF.

This sequence joins TRBV18 and TRBJ2-5, with D perhaps assigned TRBD1 or TRBD2 (5 bases each). The V end was cut by 2 bases, the J end by 5 bases, with 9 bases between. This CDR3 has 13 residues. Germline V lookup: CDR1 KGHSH, CDR2 LQKENI. In DNA, the CDR3 is TGTGCCAGCTCACCAGGGACGATTGAGACCCAGTACTTC. It encodes CASSPGTIETQYF.